This T cell receptor (beta chain) derives from a study of blood T cell repertoires in COVID-19. Study as a whole: Sites in the United States, Italy and Spain provided acute and convalescent COVID-19 samples.

Method: immunoSEQ multiplex PCR; TCRdb's copy keeps in-frame clones and lacks some. The sample has 150,000 to 200,000 clones, 76% seen once. Germline lookup yields CDR1 MDHEN and CDR2 SYDVKM. This CDR3 contains 13 residues. V shed 5 bases and J 3 bases; nucleotides not matched to a gene: 3. Everyone who took part was roughly 18 to 89 years old, and they came from about two dozen US areas. This receptor was obtained from a woman between 50 and 59 years old with acute COVID-19. The material sequenced was PBMCs or T cells enriched from blood (not recorded which). The rearrangement uses TRBV28 and TRBJ2-5, with 7 bases lining up with TRBD2. The CDR3 here is CASSMAGEETQYF. As DNA, the CDR3 is TGTGCCAGCAGTATGGCGGGGGAAGAGACCCAGTACTTC.